These 7 T cell receptor beta chains were sequenced from one sample in a study of OX40 agonist ivuxolimab in advanced cancers. Sequenced by immunoSEQ multiplex PCR; TCRdb stores in-frame clones only, minus some. The table shows more than 80,000 clones, with more than 70% occurring only once. The sample in question was CD4+ or CD8+ T cells sorted from blood, obtained in a trial of the OX40 agonist ivuxolimab. The receptors were sampled from an adult with an advanced solid tumor such as melanoma, head and neck, liver or kidney cancer.

This chain links TRBV7-2 with TRBJ2-7, with D hard to call. The CDR3 consists of 11 residues. The germline V gene has CDR1 SGHTA and CDR2 FQGNSA. Trimming took 3 bases from V and 0 from J, leaving 0 bases between them. The CDR3 region has the DNA TGTGCCAGCAGCTTCTCCTACGAGCAGTACTTC. Its protein product is CASSFSYEQYF.

The V call is TRBV10-1, the J call TRBJ2-1; D uncertain. The V gene lost 3 bases and the J gene lost 1 base, with 7 bases spanning the gap. This CDR3 has 14 amino acids. Germline values: CDR1 WNHNN, CDR2 SYGVQD (reference sequence). The CDR3 reads CASSEVLSYNEQFF. CDR3 coding DNA: TGCGCCAGCAGTGAAGTCCTATCCTACAATGAGCAGTTCTTC.

This chain uses TRBV6-1 with TRBJ2-1; 12 nucleotides align to TRBD2. Trimming cost V 5 bases and J 8 bases; bases outside gene matches: 4. CDR1 and CDR2 (germline): MNHNS, SASEGT. This CDR3 contains 14 residues. The CDR3 bases are TGTGCCAGCAGTCCTGGACTAGCGGGGCATGAGCAGTTCTTC. This codes for CASSPGLAGHEQFF.

This chain links TRBV30 with TRBJ2-5; tentative D call: TRBD1 (6 bases). CDR3 length equals 13 residues. Per the germline V gene, CDR1 is GTSNPN and CDR2 is SVGIG (reference sequence). Trimming pared 5 bases from V and 2 bases from J, leaving 12 bases between. CDR3 in DNA: TGTGCCTGGGCGACACAGGGACAAGAGACCCAGTACTTC. Residues: CAWATQGQETQYF.

V usage is TRBV19 and J usage is TRBJ1-4; 8 nucleotides agree with TRBD1. After removal of 5 bases from V and 8 bases from J, the junction contained 19 bases not matched to a gene. The germline CDR1 and CDR2 sequences are LNHDA and SQIVND (reference sequence). The CDR3 runs 18 residues. For the CDR3, the DNA is TGTGCCAGTAGTGGAGGGGGGACAGGAGGAGGAAACTTAGAAAAACTGTTTTTT. It yields the protein CASSGGGTGGGNLEKLFF.

The chain recombines TRBV5-8 with TRBJ1-1; the match to TRBD1 covers 10 bases. In germline, CDR1 is SGHTS, CDR2 YDEGEE. The CDR3 totals 14 residues. V lost 1 base, J lost 8 bases, and 5 bases stayed unmatched. The CDR3 protein is CASSLQRQGAEAFF. CDR3 nucleotide sequence: TGTGCCAGCAGCTTGCAGAGACAGGGGGCGGAAGCTTTCTTT.

The chain has TRBV27 and TRBJ1-1; 8 nucleotides agree with TRBD1. CDR3 length: 15 residues. The V gene's germline CDR1 is MNHEY and CDR2 SMNVEV (reference sequence). V shed 6 bases and J 5 bases; nucleotides not matched to a gene: 11. The CDR3 region has the DNA TGTGCCAGCAGCTACAGGGGGTCGAGTGGGACTGAAGCTTTCTTT. It codes for CASSYRGSSGTEAFF.